Listed below are T cell receptor beta chains from one sample, sequenced in a study of cytomegalovirus exposure and HLA in healthy donors. Here immunoSEQ multiplex PCR was the method, and the copy in TCRdb shows in-frame clones only, minus some. Here the sample spans 150,000 or so clones, 77% being singletons. Sequenced sample: PBMCs. The source is a man in his fifties in good health and CMV-seropositive. CDR3s include the opening cysteine and the closing phenylalanine or tryptophan. The D gene is left open where the match is weak. Not all rows give a size; the values are once, few, many and, for expanded clones, a class.

D: TRBD2; V: TRBV16; size: once; J: TRBJ2-1; CDR3: CASSQSWTSGLQYEQFF; DNA: TGTGCCAGCAGCCAATCTTGGACTAGCGGGTTGCAATATGAGCAGTTCTTC
D: TRBD2; V: TRBV7-3; size: NA; J: TRBJ2-1; CDR3: CASSLHGASGPSYNEQFF; DNA: TGTGCCAGCAGCTTACACGGGGCTAGCGGGCCCTCCTACAATGAGCAGTTCTTC
D: TRBD1; V: TRBV28; size: NA; J: TRBJ1-2; CDR3: CASSYPTQGINYGYTF; DNA: TGTGCCAGCAGTTACCCTACACAGGGGATAAACTATGGCTACACCTTC
D: NA; V: TRBV6-6; size: NA; J: TRBJ2-7; CDR3: CASSKTVYEQYF; DNA: TGTGCCAGCAGTAAGACAGTCTACGAGCAGTACTTC
D: NA; V: TRBV9; size: NA; J: TRBJ2-7; CDR3: CASSVDETGGSYEQYF; DNA: TGTGCCAGCAGCGTAGATGAGACAGGCGGGTCCTACGAGCAGTACTTC
D: TRBD1; V: TRBV7-9; size: few; J: TRBJ1-1; CDR3: CASIQNQGAGLMNTEAFF; DNA: TGTGCCAGCATCCAGAATCAGGGGGCCGGACTAATGAACACTGAAGCTTTCTTT
D: TRBD1; V: TRBV28; size: few; J: TRBJ1-1; CDR3: CASSLTGGRSEAFF; DNA: TGTGCCAGCAGTTTGACAGGGGGCCGGTCTGAAGCTTTCTTT
D: NA; V: TRBV30; size: NA; J: TRBJ2-2; CDR3: CAWSAFEVVGGELFF; DNA: TGTGCCTGGAGCGCCTTTGAGGTGGTCGGTGGGGAGCTGTTTTTT
D: NA; V: TRBV19; size: few; J: TRBJ1-5; CDR3: CASSPLKGDQPQHF; DNA: TGTGCCAGTAGCCCCCTAAAGGGGGATCAGCCCCAGCATTTT
D: NA; V: TRBV9; size: NA; J: TRBJ2-7; CDR3: CASSPESRSSYEQYF; DNA: TGTGCCAGCAGCCCAGAGTCCCGGAGCTCCTACGAGCAGTACTTC
D: NA; V: TRBV11-2; size: NA; J: TRBJ2-2; CDR3: CASRGGAGALTGELFF; DNA: TGTGCCAGCCGGGGAGGGGCAGGGGCTCTCACCGGGGAGCTGTTTTTT
D: NA; V: TRBV11-2; size: few; J: TRBJ2-2; CDR3: CASSLVARNTGELFF; DNA: TGTGCCAGCAGCTTAGTAGCCAGAAACACCGGGGAGCTGTTTTTT
D: TRBD2; V: TRBV19; size: NA; J: TRBJ2-4; CDR3: CASSQGTSGGLAKNIQYF; DNA: TGTGCCAGTAGTCAGGGGACTAGCGGAGGACTAGCCAAAAACATTCAGTACTTC
D: TRBD1; V: TRBV27; size: NA; J: TRBJ1-5; CDR3: CASRQHRDRDQPQHF; DNA: TGTGCCAGCAGGCAACACCGGGACAGGGATCAGCCCCAGCATTTT
D: NA; V: TRBV11-3; size: NA; J: TRBJ2-3; CDR3: CASSLDGTDTQYF; DNA: TGTGCCAGCAGCTTAGACGGGACAGATACGCAGTATTTT
D: NA; V: TRBV5-5; size: NA; J: TRBJ1-6; CDR3: CASSTGGNSPLHF; DNA: TGTGCCAGCTCCACCGGGGGAAATTCACCCCTCCACTTT
D: TRBD1; V: TRBV7-3; size: few; J: TRBJ1-2; CDR3: CASSLTGGDYYGYTF; DNA: TGTGCCAGCAGCCTCACAGGGGGTGATTACTATGGCTACACCTTC
D: NA; V: TRBV28; size: few; J: TRBJ1-1; CDR3: CATGRANTEAFF; DNA: TGTGCCACCGGGAGGGCGAACACTGAAGCTTTCTTT
D: TRBD1; V: TRBV6-5; size: NA; J: TRBJ1-1; CDR3: CASSYGTGFSEAFF; DNA: TGTGCCAGCAGTTACGGGACAGGGTTCTCTGAAGCTTTCTTT
D: TRBD1; V: TRBV29-1; size: NA; J: TRBJ2-4; CDR3: CSYGTGGAKNIQYF; DNA: TGCAGCTATGGGACAGGGGGCGCCAAAAACATTCAGTACTTC
D: TRBD1; V: TRBV6-5; size: NA; J: TRBJ2-3; CDR3: CASSYRDRGRADTQYF; DNA: TGTGCCAGCAGTTACCGGGACAGGGGGCGCGCAGATACGCAGTATTTT
D: TRBD1; V: TRBV19; size: NA; J: TRBJ2-1; CDR3: CASSIGTGGLNEQFF; DNA: TGTGCCAGTAGTATTGGGACAGGGGGCCTGAATGAGCAGTTCTTC